This TCR beta chain was identified in a study of shared clonotypes between healthy human individuals. Clones were sequenced by immunoSEQ multiplex PCR, and TCRdb holds only the in-frame ones, with some missing. Of millions of clones in the sample, roughly nine tenths were seen once. The CDR3 runs to 15 residues. Sequenced: naive CD4+ T cells sorted from blood. As to subset: CD45RA+ positively selected. This chain connects TRBV7-5 to TRBJ2-6; TRBD1, the table's D call, lacks a check against the DNA. TRBV7-5 has pseudogene status. The sequence was obtained from a man between 18 and 35 years old in good health. CDR3 protein: CARLRLSSGANVLTF. The DNA of the CDR3 is TGTGCCAGACTCAGGCTGAGCTCTGGGGCCAACGTCCTGACTTTC.